What follows are 18 T cell receptor beta chains derived from one specimen sequenced in a study of PD-1 blockade in classical Hodgkin lymphoma. Sequenced by immunoSEQ multiplex PCR; TCRdb stores in-frame clones only, minus some. The repertoire holds about 17,000 clones, with 70% as singletons. The time point is: cycle 4 day 1 (C4D1), after more than five weeks of nivolumab. Each patient relapsed following autologous stem cell transplantation, and prior brentuximab vedotin exposure differed. CD4+ T cells were purified from thawed PBMCs by negative selection. Sample: CD4+ T cells from blood, taken before the fourth cycle of nivolumab. The receptors shown here come from a human donor with classical Hodgkin lymphoma.

This clone was picked up one time. The rearrangement uses TRBV10-3 and TRBJ1-4; no reliable D call. CDR3 length: 14 residues. Germline V gives CDR1 ENHRY, CDR2 SYGVKD. Trimming took 5 bases from V and 2 from J, leaving 9 bases between them. CDR3 sequence: CAISPTGTNEKLFF. The CDR3 coding sequence is TGTGCCATCAGTCCGACGGGGACTAATGAAAAACTGTTTTTT.

The chain has TRBV20-1 and TRBJ1-2; D uncertain. Germline-derived CDR1 and CDR2 are DFQATT and SNEGSKA (reference sequence). The CDR3 has 11 amino acids. V was trimmed by 2 bases and J by 3 bases, leaving 4 bases between them. In DNA, the CDR3 is TGCAGTGCTAGACGGGACTATGGCTACACCTTC. This codes for CSARRDYGYTF.

The chain joins TRBV11-3 to TRBJ1-6; 8 bases are shared with TRBD1. Germline loops: CDR1 SGHNT, CDR2 YENEEA. V gave up 3 bases and J gave up 13 bases; unmatched junction bases: 11. The CDR3 loop spans 15 amino acids. The chain's CDR3 is CASSLAGTGVSPLHF. CDR3 DNA: TGTGCCAGCAGCTTGGCCGGGACAGGTGTCTCGCCCCTCCACTTT. The whole variable domain, filled in from reference TRBV11-3 and TRBJ1-6, reads EAGVVQSPRYKIIEKKQPVAFWCNPISGHNTLYWYLQNLGQGPELLIRYENEEAVDDSQLPKDRFSAERLKGVDSTLKIQPAELGDSAVYLCASSLAGTGVSPLHFGNGTRLTVT.

This sequence joins TRBV9 and TRBJ1-1; 8 nucleotides agree with TRBD1. V lost 3 bases, J lost 4 bases, and 5 bases stayed unmatched. The CDR3 totals 14 residues. CDR1 and CDR2 (germline): SGDLS, YYNGEE. The CDR3 DNA is TGTGCCAGCAGCGCCCAGGACAGGGCCACTGAAGCTTTCTTT. Its protein is CASSAQDRATEAFF.

This clone appeared a single time. The V call is TRBV7-8, the J call TRBJ2-6; a weak D match, TRBD1 (5 bases). This CDR3 region has 17 residues. Trimming took off 6 bases at V and 0 bases at J, with 15 bases between the two ends. CDR1 is SGHVS and CDR2 is FQNEAQ in the germline V gene. CDR3 nucleotide sequence: TGTGCCAGCAGTGCTAGGACATCCGCCTCTGGGGCCAACGTCCTGACTTTC. It specifies CASSARTSASGANVLTF.

This clone was detected a few times. The chain employs TRBV18 and TRBJ1-2; weak D call: TRBD1 (6 bases). The CDR3 is made up of 13 amino acids. Germline CDR1 KGHSH, CDR2 LQKENI. Trimming removed 3 bases at V and 5 bases at J, with 10 bases between. CDR3 coding DNA: TGTGCCAGCTCACCTGGACAGACTTATGGCTACACCTTC. This sequence encodes CASSPGQTYGYTF.

The count of this clone is one. The chain combines TRBV29-1 with TRBJ1-1; 9 bases align to TRBD1. This CDR3 is built from 14 residues. Unmatched junction bases numbered 9, after V lost 5 bases and J lost 5 bases. Germline CDR1 SQVTM, CDR2 ANQGSEA. Written as DNA, the CDR3 is TGCAGCGTTAGTAGGGGGACAGGGTTTACTGAAGCTTTCTTT. Protein product: CSVSRGTGFTEAFF.

The chain joins TRBV6-1 to TRBJ1-5; maybe TRBD1 (5 bases). The germline CDR1 and CDR2 sequences are MNHNS and SASEGT. This CDR3 is 17 amino acids long. The V and J ends lost 2 bases and 7 bases respectively, with 21 bases between them. For the CDR3, the DNA is TGTGCCAGCAGTGAACGGCCGCGGGGCAGGATCACGCAGCCCCAGCATTTT. Translated: CASSERPRGRITQPQHF.

The J gene is TRBJ2-3, the V gene TRBV7-2, with 12 bases that match TRBD2. The germline CDR1 and CDR2 sequences are SGHTA and FQGNSA. Unmatched junction bases numbered 3, after V lost 5 bases and J lost 6 bases. The CDR3 is made up of 14 amino acids. DNA for the CDR3: TGTGCCAGCAGCCCCGGACTAGCGGGGGATACGCAGTATTTT. This sequence encodes CASSPGLAGDTQYF.

The gene calls are TRBV7-2 and TRBJ2-1; D gene uncertain. Germline V lookup: CDR1 SGHTA, CDR2 FQGNSA. The CDR3 is 15 amino acids. V was clipped by 5 bases and J by 6 bases, with 17 bases between them. DNA for the CDR3: TGTGCCAGCAGCCGCCAAAACCTACAAGGCAATGAGCAGTTCTTC. It yields the protein CASSRQNLQGNEQFF.

This chain joins TRBV28 and TRBJ2-3; D is ambiguous. Germline-derived CDR1 and CDR2 are MDHEN and SYDVKM. The CDR3 runs to 13 residues. V lost 5 bases and J 0 bases, leaving 6 bases between the germline ends. The CDR3 loop is CASSTTSTDTQYF. In DNA form, the CDR3 reads TGTGCCAGCAGTACTACTAGCACAGATACGCAGTATTTT.

The gene calls are TRBV4-3 and TRBJ1-2; 10 positions agree with TRBD1. The CDR3 has 15 amino acids. Germline CDR1 LGHNA, CDR2 YSLEER. Trimming removed 1 base from V and 5 bases from J; junction bases left unmatched: 4. The CDR3 protein is CASSQGQGAQYGYTF. CDR3 nucleotides: TGCGCCAGCAGCCAAGGACAGGGGGCGCAATATGGCTACACCTTC.

This clone was seen only a few times. J is TRBJ1-2 and V is TRBV7-8; D is unclear. CDR1 is SGHVS, CDR2 FQNEAQ, per germline. This CDR3 region has 14 residues. V dropped 4 bases and J dropped 3 bases, with 12 bases sitting between them. The CDR3 loop is CASSSPTAYYGYTF. The CDR3 nucleotides are TGTGCCAGCAGCTCACCCACAGCTTACTATGGCTACACCTTC. The variable domain in full, completed from reference TRBV7-8 and TRBJ1-2, reads GAGVSQSPRYKVAKRGQDVALRCDPISGHVSLFWYQQALGQGPEFLTYFQNEAQLDKSGLPSDRFFAERPEGSVSTLKIQRTQQEDSAVYLCASSSPTAYYGYTFGSGTRLTVV.

The chain has TRBV11-3 and TRBJ1-2; no clear D. The length of the CDR3 is 13 residues. Trimming cost V 0 bases and J 3 bases, with 5 bases left between them. CDR1 and CDR2 from the germline V gene are SGHNT and YENEEA. DNA of the CDR3: TGTGCCAGCAGCTTAGATCCGTACTATGGCTACACCTTC. This gives the protein CASSLDPYYGYTF.

This clone appeared a few times. J is TRBJ2-1 and V is TRBV29-1, with 7 bases fitting TRBD1. The CDR3 sequence is 13 residues long. CDR1 SQVTM and CDR2 ANQGSEA come from the germline V gene. The junction had 9 bases not matched to a gene; V was cut back by 8 bases and J by 5 bases. CDR3 protein: CSLSGTANNEQFF. The CDR3 DNA reads as TGCAGCTTATCCGGGACAGCAAACAATGAGCAGTTCTTC.

This chain joins TRBV9 and TRBJ2-7, with D possibly TRBD2 on 6 matching bases. The CDR3 is 15 amino acids. V lost 4 bases to trimming and J lost 6 bases, with 20 bases between them. Germline V CDR1 and CDR2: SGDLS, YYNGEE. CDR3 sequence (DNA): TGTGCCAGCAGCCCCTCTATGACGGAGGGCTTCGAGCAGTACTTC. The encoded protein is CASSPSMTEGFEQYF.

V is TRBV19 and J is TRBJ2-2; 10 positions match TRBD2. J was trimmed by 3 bases and V by 7 bases; bases with no gene match: 8. The germline CDR1 and CDR2 sequences are LNHDA and SQIVND (reference sequence). The CDR3 contains 16 residues. The CDR3 region is CASTKSSGRHTGELFF. The CDR3 DNA sequence: TGTGCCAGTACTAAGAGTAGCGGGAGGCACACCGGGGAGCTGTTTTTT.

This clone was seen only a few times. V usage is TRBV11-3 and J usage is TRBJ1-1; D not certain. Germline CDR1 is SGHNT and CDR2 is YENEEA. The CDR3 covers 13 residues. V was shortened by 0 bases and J by 4 bases, with 6 bases between the two germline ends. The CDR3, as DNA: TGTGCCAGCAGCTTAGAGGGGAGCACTGAAGCTTTCTTT. Its translation is CASSLEGSTEAFF.